This TCR beta chain comes out of a study of blood T cell repertoires in COVID-19. Methods used by the authors: Using reference gene primer amplification, nucleated cell counts were estimated. Using immunoSEQ multiplex PCR, the repertoire was profiled, and TCRdb retains in-frame clones only, with some absent. V and J calls plus clone size are reproduced from that table; the DNA served to infer D and trimming. The sample shows 250,000 to 300,000 clones, under 90% of them seen only once. The sample taken for sequencing was peripheral blood. The clonotype originates from a woman in her 40s who had recovered from COVID-19.

CDR3 DNA sequence: TGTGCCAGCCATAGCGGGAGGGGTGAGCAGTACTTC. Protein: CASHSGRGEQYF. The chain recombines TRBV2 with TRBJ2-7, with TRBD2 matching 11 bases. The germline CDR1 and CDR2 sequences are SNHLY and FYNNEI. V trimming: 8 bases; J trimming: 7 bases; junction bases outside the gene matches: 4. This CDR3 is 12 amino acids long.